Listed below are T cell receptor beta chains from one sample, sequenced in a study of T cells in Graves' hyperthyroidism and ophthalmopathy. Using its own MiXCR run on the multiplex PCR reads, TCRdb lists one record per CDR3 protein. The sample lists hundreds of thousands of distinct CDR3 sequences, about a sixth seen once, with 28% in the top ten. Input material: blood. The receptors were sampled from a woman under 30 with Graves' ophthalmopathy. CDR3s include the opening cysteine and the closing phenylalanine or tryptophan. The order of the fields is J gene, V gene, D gene, clone size, CDR3 protein, CDR3 DNA. D genes are given only for firm matches. Expanded clones get a size class; other rows say once, few or many, or leave the size out.

J: TRBJ2-1
V: TRBV29-1
D: TRBD2
size: medium-sized
CDR3: CSGRAGVSYNEQFF
DNA: TGCAGCGGACGAGCGGGAGTGTCCTACAATGAGCAGTTCTTC

J: TRBJ2-2
V: TRBV12-3/TRBV12-4
D: TRBD1
size: many
CDR3: CASRALAGGDTGELFF
DNA: TGTGCCAGCAGGGCACTGGCAGGGGGCGATACCGGGGAGCTGTTTTTT

J: TRBJ2-3
V: TRBV5-1
D: NA
size: NA
CDR3: CASSSIGGATDTQYF
DNA: TGCGCCAGCAGCTCCATTGGGGGGGCCACAGATACGCAGTATTTT

J: TRBJ2-3
V: TRBV4-3
D: TRBD2
size: few
CDR3: CASSQDGTSGPDTQYF
DNA: TGCGCCAGCAGCCAAGATGGGACTAGCGGGCCAGATACGCAGTATTTT

J: TRBJ1-3
V: TRBV7-9
D: NA
size: NA
CDR3: CASSFGSNTIYF
DNA: TGTGCCAGCAGCTTTGGGAGCAACACCATATATTTT

J: TRBJ2-1
V: TRBV5-6
D: TRBD2
size: few
CDR3: CASGTSGRYEQFF
DNA: TGTGCCAGCGGGACTAGCGGGAGGTATGAGCAGTTCTTC

J: TRBJ1-3
V: TRBV20-1
D: NA
size: many
CDR3: CSVAGPSYRGNTIYF
DNA: TGCAGTGTTGCGGGACCGAGCTATAGGGGAAACACCATATATTTT

J: TRBJ1-2
V: TRBV28
D: TRBD1
size: many
CDR3: CASSFPGGGNGYTF
DNA: TGTGCCAGCAGTTTCCCCGGAGGGGGCAATGGCTACACCTTC

J: TRBJ1-1
V: TRBV2
D: NA
size: many
CDR3: CASPPRATEAFF
DNA: TGTGCCAGCCCCCCCAGGGCCACTGAAGCTTTCTTT

J: TRBJ2-7
V: TRBV2
D: NA
size: many
CDR3: CASSGTFLRAYEQYF
DNA: TGTGCCAGCAGCGGGACTTTCCTACGAGCCTACGAGCAGTACTTC

J: TRBJ2-3
V: TRBV19
D: TRBD2
size: many
CDR3: CASSTRTSSVSDTQYF
DNA: TGTGCCAGTAGTACACGGACTAGTTCGGTCTCAGATACGCAGTATTTT

J: TRBJ2-1
V: TRBV7-9
D: TRBD2
size: NA
CDR3: CASSFILAGGRHNEQFF
DNA: TGTGCCAGCAGTTTCATCCTAGCGGGGGGGCGGCACAATGAGCAGTTCTTC

J: TRBJ2-1
V: TRBV7-2
D: NA
size: many
CDR3: CASSRLGQLSGNEQFF
DNA: TGTGCCAGCAGCCGATTGGGACAGCTCAGCGGGAATGAGCAGTTCTTC

J: TRBJ2-3
V: TRBV27
D: TRBD2
size: few
CDR3: CASSMLAGADTQYF
DNA: TGTGCCAGCAGTATGCTAGCGGGAGCAGATACGCAGTATTTT

J: TRBJ2-2
V: TRBV6-1
D: NA
size: many
CDR3: CASSVSSAHTGELFF
DNA: TGTGCCAGCAGTGTGTCGAGCGCCCACACCGGGGAGCTGTTTTTT

J: TRBJ2-3
V: TRBV7-2
D: NA
size: many
CDR3: CASSSPGLTDTQYF
DNA: TGTGCCAGCAGCTCCCCTGGCCTCACAGATACGCAGTATTTT

J: TRBJ2-1
V: TRBV27
D: NA
size: many
CDR3: CASSFRDNAYNEQFF
DNA: TGTGCCAGCAGTTTCCGGGACAACGCCTACAATGAGCAGTTCTTC

J: TRBJ1-2
V: TRBV11-3
D: NA
size: many
CDR3: CASSLEGIYGYTF
DNA: TGTGCCAGCAGCTTAGAAGGAATCTATGGCTACACCTTC

J: TRBJ1-2
V: TRBV5-5
D: TRBD1
size: NA
CDR3: CASSNRTGANYGYTF
DNA: TGTGCCAGCAGCAACAGGACAGGCGCGAACTATGGCTACACCTTC

J: TRBJ2-7
V: TRBV20-1
D: NA
size: NA
CDR3: CSAKRQGPYNEQYF
DNA: TGCAGTGCTAAACGGCAGGGTCCCTACAATGAGCAGTACTTC

J: TRBJ2-2
V: TRBV12-3/TRBV12-4
D: TRBD1
size: many
CDR3: CASKPGQGNTGELFF
DNA: TGTGCCAGTAAACCTGGACAGGGGAACACCGGGGAGCTGTTTTTT

J: TRBJ1-5
V: TRBV20-1
D: NA
size: few
CDR3: CSARRGAGQPQHF
DNA: TGCAGTGCTAGAAGGGGGGCCGGTCAGCCCCAGCATTTT

J: TRBJ2-1
V: TRBV2
D: TRBD2
size: many
CDR3: CASSAGRAGEQFF
DNA: TGTGCCAGCAGTGCCGGGAGGGCCGGTGAGCAGTTCTTC

J: TRBJ2-2
V: TRBV6-2/TRBV6-3
D: NA
size: many
CDR3: CASRSSNTGELFF
DNA: TGTGCCAGCAGAAGCTCGAACACCGGGGAGCTGTTTTTT

J: TRBJ1-1
V: TRBV6-1
D: TRBD1
size: NA
CDR3: CASNQRRQGAVTEAFF
DNA: TGTGCCAGCAACCAAAGGAGACAGGGGGCGGTCACTGAAGCTTTCTTT

J: TRBJ2-5
V: TRBV7-2
D: NA
size: many
CDR3: CASSYSAGDQETQYF
DNA: TGTGCCAGCAGCTACTCCGCAGGGGATCAAGAGACCCAGTACTTC

J: TRBJ1-1
V: TRBV19
D: NA
size: few
CDR3: CASSFSTNTEAFF
DNA: TGTGCCAGTAGTTTTTCAACGAACACTGAAGCTTTCTTT

J: TRBJ1-2
V: TRBV14
D: NA
size: many
CDR3: CASSGVTDSGLGYTF
DNA: TGTGCCAGCAGCGGCGTCACGGACAGCGGGTTAGGCTACACCTTC

J: TRBJ2-3
V: TRBV5-1
D: TRBD1
size: many
CDR3: CASSTGQLTDTQYF
DNA: TGCGCCAGCAGTACGGGACAGTTAACAGATACGCAGTATTTT

J: TRBJ2-7
V: TRBV14
D: NA
size: NA
CDR3: CASSQVPNEQYF
DNA: TGTGCCAGCAGCCAAGTTCCAAACGAGCAGTACTTC

J: TRBJ1-1
V: TRBV20-1
D: NA
size: many
CDR3: CSAREQPKNTEAFF
DNA: TGCAGTGCTAGAGAGCAGCCGAAGAACACTGAAGCTTTCTTT

J: TRBJ2-7
V: TRBV2
D: NA
size: many
CDR3: CASRGIALYEQYF
DNA: TGTGCCAGCAGAGGGATCGCCCTCTACGAGCAGTACTTC

J: TRBJ2-1
V: TRBV9
D: TRBD2
size: few
CDR3: CASSVSGAGNEQFF
DNA: TGTGCCAGCAGCGTATCAGGAGCGGGAAATGAGCAGTTCTTC

J: TRBJ2-5
V: TRBV7-2
D: TRBD2
size: many
CDR3: CASSLPSGQKETQYF
DNA: TGTGCCAGCAGCCTACCTAGCGGACAAAAAGAGACCCAGTACTTC

J: TRBJ2-4
V: TRBV28
D: TRBD1
size: many
CDR3: CASSWGQGNIQYF
DNA: TGTGCCAGCAGTTGGGGACAGGGGAACATTCAGTACTTC

J: TRBJ2-3
V: TRBV11-2
D: NA
size: many
CDR3: CASSLGVPDTQYF
DNA: TGTGCCAGCAGCTTAGGTGTACCCGATACGCAGTATTTT

J: TRBJ1-2
V: TRBV4-2
D: NA
size: NA
CDR3: CASSQDGVGGSGVNYGYTF
DNA: TGTGCCAGCAGCCAAGATGGGGTTGGGGGAAGTGGGGTCAACTATGGCTACACCTTC

J: TRBJ2-1
V: TRBV15
D: TRBD2
size: NA
CDR3: CATSIRGGYNEQFF
DNA: TGTGCCACCAGCATCCGGGGGGGCTACAATGAGCAGTTCTTC

J: TRBJ1-4
V: TRBV4-1
D: NA
size: NA
CDR3: CASSLRINEKLFF
DNA: TGCGCCAGCAGCCTGCGGATTAATGAAAAACTGTTTTTT

J: TRBJ2-5
V: TRBV11-2
D: NA
size: many
CDR3: CASSLAPAGTQYF
DNA: TGTGCCAGCAGCTTAGCCCCGGCGGGGACCCAGTACTTC

J: TRBJ2-1
V: TRBV3-1
D: TRBD2
size: many
CDR3: CASSQRGGSGFGEQFF
DNA: TGTGCCAGCAGCCAAAGGGGCGGGAGTGGTTTCGGTGAGCAGTTCTTC

J: TRBJ2-5
V: TRBV25-1
D: TRBD2
size: few
CDR3: CASSPGTSLPETQYF
DNA: TGTGCCAGCAGCCCCGGGACTAGCCTTCCAGAGACCCAGTACTTC

J: TRBJ2-1
V: TRBV7-8
D: NA
size: NA
CDR3: CASSVWRQSRDVPKTEQFF
DNA: TGTGCCAGCAGCGTATGGAGACAGTCGAGGGACGTCCCTAAGACGGAGCAGTTCTTC

J: TRBJ1-2
V: TRBV7-9
D: NA
size: many
CDR3: CASSLSTARDGYTF
DNA: TGTGCCAGCAGCTTATCTACCGCACGGGATGGCTACACCTTC

J: TRBJ2-1
V: TRBV3-1
D: NA
size: many
CDR3: CASSQRPTISPNEQFF
DNA: TGTGCCAGCAGCCAACGGCCAACCATAAGCCCGAATGAGCAGTTCTTC